One and the same sample provided the 11 T cell receptor beta chains below, sequenced in a study of blood T cell repertoires in COVID-19. Using immunoSEQ multiplex PCR, the repertoire was profiled, and TCRdb retains in-frame clones only, with some absent. The data hold roughly 240,000 clones, with about 86% observed a single time. Sequenced: peripheral blood. Receptors were obtained from a man aged 18 to 35 with active or convalescent COVID-19.

The V gene is TRBV3-1 (or the pseudogene TRBV3-2), the J gene TRBJ1-6; 10 bases align to TRBD1. The CDR3 has 14 amino acids. The V and J ends lost 4 bases and 14 bases, in that order; junction bases with no gene match: 8. The V gene's germline CDR1 is LGHDT and CDR2 YNNKEL (reference sequence). CDR3 sequence (DNA): TGTGCCAGCAGCCCAGGACAGGGGGTCAAGTCCCTCCACTTT. Translating it yields CASSPGQGVKSLHF.

This sequence joins TRBV4-3 and TRBJ2-3; 7 nucleotides align to TRBD1. Germline V gene data show CDR1 as LGHNA and CDR2 as YSLEER. The trim removed 1 base at V and 3 bases at J, leaving 19 bases unmatched. The CDR3 is made up of 20 amino acids. The chain's CDR3 is CASSQVRLGSGGLSTDTQYF. The DNA for the CDR3 is TGCGCCAGCAGCCAAGTCAGATTGGGGTCAGGGGGTTTGAGTACAGATACGCAGTATTTT.

V and J are TRBV6-5 and TRBJ2-4, with TRBD1 matching over 9 bases. The CDR3 is 14 residues long. J gave up 5 bases and V 6 bases, and 5 bases lay outside the gene matches. Germline CDR1 reads MNHEY; CDR2 reads SVGAGI. CDR3: CASSIGQGQNIQYF. The CDR3 DNA follows: TGTGCCAGCAGCATTGGACAGGGGCAAAACATTCAGTACTTC.

This rearrangement joins TRBV28 to TRBJ1-1, with D possibly being TRBD1 (5 bases). This CDR3 contains 13 residues. V was pared by 6 bases and J by 3 bases, with 11 bases between. Germline CDR1 is MDHEN and CDR2 is SYDVKM. CDR3 nucleotides: TGTGCCAGCAGGTCAGGGTGGGACACTGAAGCTTTCTTT. Its protein product is CASRSGWDTEAFF.

The chain has TRBV18 and TRBJ2-3; 15 nucleotides match TRBD2. Germline-derived CDR1 and CDR2 are KGHSH and LQKENI. This CDR3 region has 17 residues. J gave up 2 bases and V 3 bases, and 3 bases lay outside the gene matches. As DNA, the CDR3 is TGTGCCAGCTCACCTGGACTAGCGGGAGGGCCCACAGATACGCAGTATTTT. This gives the protein CASSPGLAGGPTDTQYF.

This clone has more than one count but fewer than ten. This chain links TRBV9 with TRBJ2-1, with 10 bases aligning to TRBD1. Germline V gene sequence: CDR1 SGDLS, CDR2 YYNGEE. CDR3 size: 13 residues. The junction had 5 bases not matched to a gene; V was cut back by 4 bases and J by 10 bases. CDR3 sequence (DNA): TGTGCCAGCAGCCCAGGGACAGGGGACGAGCAGTTCTTC. It is translated as CASSPGTGDEQFF.

A note on this clone: Different DNA sequences within this sample yield the same CDR3. The chain joins TRBV6-2 or TRBV6-3 to TRBJ1-1; 9 nucleotides agree with TRBD1. The CDR3 contains 15 residues. V gave up 6 bases and J gave up 3 bases; unmatched junction bases: 8. CDR1 is MNHEY, CDR2 SVGEGT, per germline. The CDR3 DNA sequence: TGTGCCAGCAGCTCTCCGGGACAGGGATACACTGAAGCTTTCTTT. Its protein product is CASSSPGQGYTEAFF.

The V and J genes are TRBV24-1 and TRBJ2-3, with D hard to call. CDR1 is KGHDR, CDR2 SFDVKD, per germline. The V end was cut by 3 bases, the J end by 4 bases, with 16 bases between. This CDR3 has 16 residues. The CDR3 nucleotides read TGTGCCACCAGTGATCCGACACTCGCTCCCCCAGATACGCAGTATTTT. Its translation: CATSDPTLAPPDTQYF.

This clone was seen only once. This rearrangement joins TRBV5-5 to TRBJ2-7; TRBD2 is a possible D gene (6 bases). This CDR3 spans 14 amino acids. V gave up 6 bases and J gave up 5 bases, with 18 bases separating them. CDR1 is SGHKS and CDR2 is YYEKEE in the germline V gene (reference sequence). The CDR3 DNA is TGTGCCAGCACCTACGCCTGGGGGGTAGACGAGCAGTACTTC. Protein: CASTYAWGVDEQYF.

V and J are TRBV10-3 and TRBJ2-1; the match to TRBD2 covers 11 bases. CDR1 is ENHRY and CDR2 is SYGVKD in the germline V gene. CDR3 length: 14 amino acids. The ends lost 10 bases at V and 6 bases at J; junction bases unmatched: 8. The CDR3 region is CATIAGGITNEQFF. The CDR3 bases are TGTGCCACTATAGCGGGGGGGATCACCAATGAGCAGTTCTTC.

The chain uses TRBV5-1 and TRBJ1-1, with D possibly being TRBD1 (6 bases). This CDR3 comprises 18 residues. Per the germline V gene, CDR1 is SGHRS and CDR2 is YFSETQ. The V end was cut by 2 bases, the J end by 1 base, with 21 bases between. In DNA form, the CDR3 reads TGCGCCAGCAGCTTACAGCCGTGGACCCTGGGACAGAACACTGAAGCTTTCTTT. Amino acids: CASSLQPWTLGQNTEAFF.